This T cell receptor beta chain was obtained from a study of regulatory T cells in long-lasting Graves disease. Whole-study findings and limits: The analysis examined peripheral blood only and excluded thyroid tissue. With 2,741 shared public clonotypes, persistent patients exceeded new patients, who shared about a thousand. It was in persistent disease that TRBV28, TRBJ1-2 and TRBJ2-5 were favored.

On this clonotype itself: Its cognate antigen is unknown.

CDR3 regions were amplified by Arm-PCR using iRepertoire HTBI primers to build TCR beta libraries. TCRdb reanalysed the multiplex PCR reads using MiXCR and keeps one entry per CDR3 protein. The data contain roughly 500,000 distinct CDR3 sequences, roughly a fifth of them singletons. Time point given: persistent/refractory GD, antithyroid drugs over 5 years with positive TRAb. Researchers made the TCR library from RNA that was extracted from PBMCs. Recruitment took place at an endocrinology department in Xi'an, China. Germline lookup yields CDR1 SGHVS and CDR2 FQNEAQ. Trimming stripped 1 base from V and 0 bases from J, with 12 bases between. The CDR3 runs to 16 residues.

This clonotype was sampled from a female donor with Graves disease. The material sequenced was peripheral blood mononuclear cells (PBMCs), taken when the disease was refractory, from a patient treated with antithyroid drugs. The chain combines TRBV7-8 with TRBJ2-5; D gene unclear. CDR3 in DNA: TGTGCCAGCAGCTTAGAAAAGAGGACGTACCAAGAGACCCAGTACTTC. It codes for CASSLEKRTYQETQYF.